The 24 T cell receptor beta chains presented below share a single source sample, sequenced in a study of CD8 T cells in ankylosing spondylitis. TCRdb re-called the 5' RACE reads with MiXCR, one entry per CDR3 protein. The profile shows fewer than 400,000 distinct CDR3 sequences, over 12% of them singletons. Sample: blood, either unsorted or a sorted T cell fraction (not recorded which). All receptors come from a male donor with ankylosing spondylitis or in good health (not recorded which).

This clonotype was seen a handful of times. J is TRBJ1-1 and V is TRBV5-1, with D hard to call. This CDR3 is built from 12 residues. V dropped 0 bases and J dropped 7 bases, with 7 bases sitting between them. Germline CDR1 SGHRS, CDR2 YFSETQ. The CDR3 coding sequence is TGCGCCAGCAGCTTGGACCTAATTGAAGCTTTCTTT. Translation: CASSLDLIEAFF.

V and J are TRBV30 and TRBJ2-7, with 7 bases aligning to TRBD1. From germline, CDR1 is GTSNPN and CDR2 SVGIG (reference sequence). The CDR3 runs 13 residues. V gave up 6 bases and J gave up 3 bases; unmatched junction bases: 8. This CDR3 reads CACGDSRYYEQYF. The CDR3 nucleotides read TGTGCCTGTGGGGACAGCCGTTACTACGAGCAGTACTTC. Filled out from reference TRBV30 and TRBJ2-7, the complete variable domain reads SQTIHQWPATLVQPVGSPLSLECTVEGTSNPNLYWYRQAAGRGLQLLFYSVGIGQISSEVPQNLSASRPQDRQFILSSKKLLLSDSGFYLCACGDSRYYEQYFGPGTRLTVT.

This clonotype turned up a few times. The chain employs TRBV29-1 and TRBJ2-7, with 10 bases identical to TRBD1. The germline gives CDR1 SQVTM, CDR2 ANQGSEA. The CDR3 spans 13 residues. Unmatched junction bases numbered 6, after V lost 5 bases and J lost 5 bases. In nucleotides, the CDR3 is TGCAGCGTTTCTAGACAGGGGGCCGACGAGCAGTACTTC. It codes for CSVSRQGADEQYF.

This clonotype has a handful of counts. V is TRBV18 and J is TRBJ1-2, with 11 bases lining up with TRBD1. The CDR3 extends over 18 amino acids. Germline V lookup: CDR1 KGHSH, CDR2 LQKENI. Unmatched junction bases numbered 15, after V lost 4 bases and J lost 5 bases. The CDR3 nucleotides are TGTGCCAGCTCACGCGAGCGTACCGGGACAGGGGGAGGATATGGCTACACCTTC. It encodes CASSRERTGTGGGYGYTF.

As to this clonotype: A junction end diverges from the germline sequence, so it may reflect a read error. V and J are TRBV5-1 and TRBJ2-7; D remains ambiguous. The V gene's germline CDR1 is SGHRS and CDR2 YFSETQ. The CDR3 is 14 residues long. The CDR3 nucleotides are TGCGTCAGCAGCTTGTTTGAAGCAACCTACGAGCAGTACTTC. Protein: CVSSLFEATYEQYF.

This clonotype appeared many times. The rearrangement joins TRBV12-3 or TRBV12-4 to TRBJ1-1; D gene ambiguous. The ends were cut back, 3 bases at V and 4 bases at J, with 18 bases in the middle. The CDR3 sequence is 16 residues long. The CDR3 DNA reads as TGTGCCAGCAGTTTCCTACTAGACTACCCTCCCACTGAAGCTTTCTTT. It encodes CASSFLLDYPPTEAFF.

The rearrangement joins TRBV7-9 to TRBJ2-5; D unclear. The V end lost 2 bases, the J end lost 2 bases, and 9 bases lay between the germline ends. The CDR3 runs 14 residues. From germline, CDR1 is SEHNR and CDR2 FQNEAQ (reference sequence). CDR3 sequence (DNA): TGTGCCAGCAGCTTACTACTTCTTCAAGAGACCCAGTACTTC. Translated: CASSLLLLQETQYF.

CDR3 in DNA: TGCAGCGTTGTGGGGGGGGGTCTCGCTGAGGCCCAGTACTTC. It translates to CSVVGGGLAEAQYF. The chain links TRBV29-1 to TRBJ2-5; TRBD2 matches at 7 bases. This CDR3 is 14 amino acids long. The junction had 14 bases not matched to a gene; V was cut back by 4 bases and J by 9 bases. CDR1 SQVTM and CDR2 ANQGSEA come from the germline V gene.

This clonotype was picked up a small number of times. The gene calls are TRBV12-3 or TRBV12-4 and TRBJ2-3; D perhaps matches TRBD2 (7 bases). CDR3 length: 17 amino acids. Trimming shortened V by 5 bases and J by 2 bases, and 20 bases separated the two germline ends. CDR3: CASSPLGASGSTDTQYF. The DNA for the CDR3 is TGTGCCAGCAGTCCTCTGGGGGCTAGCGGCTCCACAGATACGCAGTATTTT.

This clonotype has just a few counts. The rearrangement uses TRBV5-1 and TRBJ2-1; 7 nucleotides line up with TRBD2. This CDR3 comprises 19 residues. V was pared by 5 bases and J by 5 bases, with 22 bases of the junction left unmatched. The germline V gene encodes CDR1 SGHRS and CDR2 YFSETQ. The CDR3 DNA sequence: TGCGCCAGCAGGAGGGTCCAGCGGGATTTGACCGTTCTGAACAATGAGCAGTTCTTC. This translates into CASRRVQRDLTVLNNEQFF. The whole variable domain, filled in from reference TRBV5-1 and TRBJ2-1, reads KAGVTQTPRYLIKTRGQQVTLSCSPISGHRSVSWYQQTPGQGLQFLFEYFSETQRNKGNFPGRFSGRQFSNSRSEMNVSTLELGDSALYLCASRRVQRDLTVLNNEQFFGPGTRLTVL.

The chain links TRBV12-3 or TRBV12-4 to TRBJ1-4, with unresolved D. CDR3 length: 13 amino acids. V was clipped by 6 bases and J by 6 bases, with 11 bases between them. Here the CDR3 DNA reads TGTGCCAGCAGGGGAGGGATGGATGAAAAACTGTTTTTT. Protein sequence: CASRGGMDEKLFF.

This clonotype was detected ten times or more. This chain joins TRBV6-2 or TRBV6-3 and TRBJ2-7; D ambiguous. The CDR3 totals 12 residues. CDR1 and CDR2 (germline): MNHEY, SVGEGT. V was pared by 6 bases and J by 6 bases, with 12 bases between. CDR3 nucleotide sequence: TGTGCCAGCAGCCGGGCTAGGTTCGAGCAGTACTTC. It encodes CASSRARFEQYF.

The table lists this clonotype with a few counts. The chain employs TRBV19 and TRBJ2-6, with D perhaps matching TRBD1 (6 bases). Trimming removed 5 bases at V and 3 bases at J, with 11 bases between. Germline CDR1 reads LNHDA; CDR2 reads SQIVND (reference sequence). This CDR3 region has 15 residues. DNA of the CDR3: TGTGCCAGTAGTGTGTCAGGGGATGGGGCCAACGTCCTGACTTTC. It yields the protein CASSVSGDGANVLTF.

This chain joins TRBV4-1 and TRBJ2-5, with D tentatively TRBD2 (6 bases). Germline V lookup: CDR1 MGHRA, CDR2 YSYEKL. This CDR3 contains 14 residues. V dropped 1 base and J dropped 2 bases, with 8 bases sitting between them. CDR3 coding DNA: TGCGCCAGCAGCCAAGGAGGGACTCAAGAGACCCAGTACTTC. Its protein product is CASSQGGTQETQYF.

This clonotype was seen repeatedly, ten times or more. The gene calls are TRBV21-1 and TRBJ1-6. TRBV21-1 is labeled a pseudogene. The CDR3 is 17 amino acids. The CDR3 loop reads CASSPISGIGNNSPLHF. CDR3 DNA: TGTGCCAGCAGTCCCATTTCGGGAATAGGGAATAATTCACCCCTCCACTTT.

As to this clonotype: Relative to the germline gene, one junction end is altered; a read error may explain this. V is TRBV3-1 and J is TRBJ2-3; tentatively, D is TRBD1 (6 bases). The CDR3 extends over 17 amino acids. Germline assignment: CDR1 LGHDT and CDR2 YNNKEL (reference sequence). The CDR3 loop reads CATSQDPPGTRSDTQYF. DNA of the CDR3: TGTGCCACCAGCCAAGACCCCCCCGGGACAAGGTCAGATACGCAGTATTTT.

In its sample, this clonotype was seen a few times. This chain links TRBV11-3 with TRBJ2-1; 10 bases align to TRBD2. V shed 4 bases and J 8 bases; nucleotides not matched to a gene: 11. CDR3 length: 16 residues. From germline, CDR1 is SGHNT and CDR2 YENEEA. The CDR3 is CASSSLGSGGADEQFF. The CDR3 coding sequence is TGTGCCAGCAGCTCCCTGGGCAGCGGGGGGGCAGATGAGCAGTTCTTC.

V is TRBV19 and J is TRBJ2-2, with D perhaps TRBD2 (5 bases). Trimming took 10 bases from V and 0 from J, leaving 12 bases between them. Germline V gene lookup returns CDR1 LNHDA and CDR2 SQIVND (reference sequence). The CDR3 runs to 14 residues. The CDR3: CATRTPANTGELFF. CDR3 nucleotides: TGTGCCACCAGGACTCCCGCGAACACCGGGGAGCTGTTTTTT.

This clonotype was observed a few times. The chain has TRBV6-1 and TRBJ2-7; D might be TRBD1 or TRBD2, each matching 6 bases. The length of the CDR3 is 14 residues. Germline assignment: CDR1 MNHNS and CDR2 SASEGT. V gave up 7 bases and J gave up 6 bases, with 19 bases separating them. The CDR3 sequence is CASTPGGRFSEQYF. The CDR3 nucleotides are TGTGCCAGCACCCCTGGGGGGCGGTTTAGCGAGCAGTACTTC.

This chain joins TRBV5-1 and TRBJ1-1, with D unresolved. Germline assignment: CDR1 SGHRS and CDR2 YFSETQ. V lost 7 bases to trimming and J lost 1 base, with 11 bases between them. This CDR3 contains 13 residues. The CDR3 loop reads CASAPDGNTEAFF. The DNA of the CDR3 is TGCGCCAGCGCCCCGGACGGGAACACTGAAGCTTTCTTT.

This clonotype was picked up many times. This chain connects TRBV6-1 to TRBJ1-2, with D unresolved. CDR3 length equals 16 residues. Between the trimmed V and J ends, which lost 5 bases and 0 bases, there was a span of 16 bases. CDR1 and CDR2 (germline): MNHNS, SASEGT. The CDR3 coding sequence is TGTGCCAGCAGTCGTACCTCGGGCGCCTCTAACTATGGCTACACCTTC. Translating gives CASSRTSGASNYGYTF.

The V and J genes are TRBV7-2 and TRBJ2-7; no clear D gene. CDR1 and CDR2 (germline): SGHTA, FQGNSA. CDR3 size: 15 residues. Trimming cost V 3 bases and J 0 bases, with 12 bases left between them. The CDR3 bases are TGTGCCAGCAGCTTCTTCATCCGAAGCTCCTACGAGCAGTACTTC. Encoded protein: CASSFFIRSSYEQYF.

The sample holds a few counts of this clonotype. The J gene is TRBJ1-1, the V gene TRBV7-9, with 8 bases matching TRBD1. The CDR3 extends over 15 amino acids. Germline values: CDR1 SEHNR, CDR2 FQNEAQ (reference sequence). The J segment lost 6 bases and the V segment lost 0 bases, leaving 6 bases of the junction unmatched. For the CDR3, the DNA is TGTGCCAGCAGCTTAGCCGAGACGGACAGGGCTGAAGCTTTCTTT. Translation: CASSLAETDRAEAFF.

This clonotype was seen more than once but under ten times. J is TRBJ2-7 and V is TRBV2; 12 bases are shared with TRBD2. This CDR3 comprises 14 residues. Looked up from germline, CDR1 is SNHLY and CDR2 is FYNNEI. Unmatched junction bases numbered 3, after V lost 6 bases and J lost 3 bases. CDR3: CASRRTSGIYEQYF. CDR3 sequence (DNA): TGTGCCAGCAGAAGGACTAGCGGGATCTACGAGCAGTACTTC.